This entry lists 18 T cell receptor beta chains sequenced from one sample in a study of radiotherapy plus CTLA-4 blockade in lung cancer. Clones were read by immunoSEQ multiplex PCR, and TCRdb kept only the in-frame ones, dropping some. The table shows 70,000 to 95,000 clones, with more than 75% occurring only once. The sequencing here drew on peripheral blood, taken from a patient treated with radiotherapy plus ipilimumab. These receptor sequences come from a human donor with non-small cell lung cancer that progressed on radiotherapy plus ipilimumab.

The DNA for the CDR3 is TGTGCCAGCAGCTTGGCAGGTTATCAGCCCCAGCATTTT. Translated: CASSLAGYQPQHF. The chain employs TRBV7-2 and TRBJ1-5; D is uncertain. The V and J ends lost 3 bases and 5 bases respectively, with 8 bases between them. Germline V gene data show CDR1 as SGHTA and CDR2 as FQGNSA. The CDR3 has 13 residues.

The V call is TRBV7-3, the J call TRBJ1-1, with TRBD1 matching over 7 bases. CDR3 length: 14 amino acids. The germline gives CDR1 SGHTA, CDR2 FQGTGA. Germline trimming cut 5 bases from V and 5 bases from J; bases unmatched to any gene: 8. CDR3 protein: CASSLTPTGTEAFF. The CDR3 DNA reads as TGTGCCAGCAGCCTGACACCGACAGGGACTGAAGCTTTCTTT.

This clone was seen once. J is TRBJ2-3 and V is TRBV6-6, with 10 bases lining up with TRBD2. V shed 6 bases, J shed 5 bases, and the junction held 11 bases outside the gene matches. Germline CDR1 is MNHNY and CDR2 is SVGAGI (reference sequence). The CDR3 runs to 16 residues. CDR3 sequence reads: CASSRGAGGPGDTQYF. Here the CDR3 DNA reads TGTGCCAGCAGCCGAGGAGCGGGAGGGCCCGGAGATACGCAGTATTTT.

The chain is built from TRBV11-2 and TRBJ2-5; perhaps TRBD2 as D (7 bases). TRBJ2-7 explains the end of the DNA better; the J call may be wrong. Germline lookup yields CDR1 SGHAT and CDR2 FQNNGV. This CDR3 region has 19 residues. In DNA form, the CDR3 reads TGTGCCAGCAGCTTAGATAGATCTCGGAGAGGGGGGGCATCTTACGAGCAGTACTTC. The encoded protein is CASSLDRSRRGGASYEQYF.

The chain uses TRBV7-9 and TRBJ1-2, with 10 bases aligning to TRBD1. V trimming: 0 bases; J trimming: 2 bases; junction bases outside the gene matches: 6. Germline V CDR1 and CDR2: SEHNR, FQNEAQ (reference sequence). The CDR3 covers 17 residues. CDR3 amino acids: CASSLAGTGVSNYGYTF. The DNA of the CDR3 is TGTGCCAGCAGCTTAGCCGGGACAGGGGTCTCAAACTATGGCTACACCTTC.

The chain carries TRBV15 and TRBJ1-2, with 9 bases fitting TRBD1. This CDR3 contains 17 residues. Germline V gene lookup returns CDR1 LNHNV and CDR2 YYDKDF (reference sequence). After removal of 4 bases from V and 1 base from J, the junction contained 10 bases not matched to a gene. The CDR3 loop reads CATSTGTGTNFNYGYTF. CDR3 DNA sequence: TGTGCCACCAGCACCGGGACAGGGACGAATTTTAACTATGGCTACACCTTC.

This clone was counted between two and nine times. V is TRBV4-1 and J is TRBJ1-2; no clear D gene. The V and J ends lost 0 bases and 5 bases respectively, with 4 bases between them. Germline V gives CDR1 MGHRA, CDR2 YSYEKL. CDR3 size: 12 residues. The CDR3 sequence: CASSQEWYGYTF. Here the CDR3 DNA reads TGCGCCAGCAGCCAAGAGTGGTATGGCTACACCTTC.

The chain employs TRBV5-8 and TRBJ1-2; TRBD1 matches at 8 bases. Germline V gene lookup returns CDR1 SGHTS and CDR2 YDEGEE. The CDR3 has 14 amino acids. Germline trimming cut 4 bases from V and 5 bases from J; bases unmatched to any gene: 7. The CDR3 reads CASSRGQEGYGYTF. In DNA form, the CDR3 reads TGTGCCAGCAGCAGGGGACAGGAGGGATATGGCTACACCTTC.

The gene calls are TRBV6-5 and TRBJ1-5; D ambiguous. The CDR3 contains 14 residues. Germline values: CDR1 MNHEY, CDR2 SVGAGI. V was cut by 6 bases and J by 2 bases, with 11 bases left in between. For the CDR3, the DNA is TGTGCCAGCAGCCCGTTAGGAGGCAATCAGCCCCAGCATTTT. Protein: CASSPLGGNQPQHF.

This rearrangement joins TRBV7-3 to TRBJ2-7, with D perhaps TRBD1 (7 bases). This CDR3 has 13 amino acids. Germline V lookup: CDR1 SGHTA, CDR2 FQGTGA. V dropped 3 bases and J dropped 6 bases, with 12 bases sitting between them. CDR3 sequence (DNA): TGTGCCAGCAGCTTTGCCCAGGGGGGCGAGCAGTACTTC. Protein sequence: CASSFAQGGEQYF.

The V and J genes are TRBV6-4 and TRBJ2-3, with D possibly being TRBD2 (6 bases). CDR1 is MRHNA and CDR2 is SNTAGT in the germline V gene. Trimming left V 5 bases short and J 2 bases short, with 8 bases between. The CDR3 loop spans 13 amino acids. The CDR3 spells CASSRDSTDTQYF. CDR3 nucleotides: TGTGCCAGCAGTCGGGACTCCACAGATACGCAGTATTTT.

The genes are TRBV5-6 and TRBJ1-3; 9 bases align to TRBD1. Germline trimming cut 4 bases from V and 2 bases from J; bases unmatched to any gene: 1. Germline-derived CDR1 and CDR2 are SGHDT and YYEEEE. The CDR3 length is 14 residues. CDR3 coding DNA: TGTGCCAGCAGCAGACAGGGGGCTGGAAACACCATATATTTT. It codes for CASSRQGAGNTIYF.

The CDR3: CASSPKAGQGSGYTF. The CDR3 bases are TGTGCCAGCAGCCCAAAAGCGGGACAGGGGAGTGGCTACACCTTC. The chain joins TRBV7-2 to TRBJ1-2; 10 bases are a match to TRBD1. CDR1 and CDR2 from the germline V gene are SGHTA and FQGNSA. This CDR3 region has 15 residues. Trimming took 5 bases from V and 7 from J; bases not matched to a gene: 10.

V and J are TRBV28 and TRBJ1-2, with D tentatively TRBD1 (6 bases). There are 15 residues in the CDR3. Germline V CDR1 and CDR2: MDHEN, SYDVKM. With 6 bases removed from V and 4 bases from J, the gap between germline ends came to 18 bases. DNA for the CDR3: TGTGCCAGCAGCCCCTCCGCTGGACAGTTCTATGGCTACACCTTC. This translates into CASSPSAGQFYGYTF.

This chain links TRBV10-3 with TRBJ2-7; D may correspond to TRBD1 or TRBD2 (5 bases each). The germline gives CDR1 ENHRY, CDR2 SYGVKD. V lost 11 bases, J lost 3 bases, and 14 bases lay in between. CDR3 length: 12 residues. The CDR3 here is CARIWGNYEQYF. The DNA for the CDR3 is TGTGCCCGCATCTGGGGGAACTACGAGCAGTACTTC.

This clone was recorded only once. The chain links TRBV7-2 to TRBJ2-6; D assignment may be TRBD1 or TRBD2 (5 bases each). Germline CDR1 is SGHTA and CDR2 is FQGNSA. The ends were cut back, 5 bases at V and 2 bases at J, with 10 bases in the middle. The CDR3 has 15 residues. In DNA, the CDR3 is TGTGCCAGCAGCCCGCAGGGAGCTGGGGCCAACGTCCTGACTTTC. Its translation is CASSPQGAGANVLTF.

This clone was recorded a few times. This chain connects TRBV2 to TRBJ1-1; unclear D gene. CDR3 length: 13 residues. Per the germline V gene, CDR1 is SNHLY and CDR2 is FYNNEI. Trimming pared 6 bases from V and 2 bases from J, leaving 10 bases between. The CDR3 reads CASSRHSNTEAFF. The CDR3 nucleotides read TGTGCCAGCAGCCGACACAGCAACACTGAAGCTTTCTTT.

The chain joins TRBV10-3 to TRBJ1-4; the D is unclear. Germline lookup yields CDR1 ENHRY and CDR2 SYGVKD. V was clipped by 0 bases and J by 4 bases, with 9 bases between them. This CDR3 has 15 residues. This chain's CDR3 is CAISESMGFNEKLFF. CDR3 sequence (DNA): TGTGCCATCAGTGAGTCGATGGGATTTAATGAAAAACTGTTTTTT.